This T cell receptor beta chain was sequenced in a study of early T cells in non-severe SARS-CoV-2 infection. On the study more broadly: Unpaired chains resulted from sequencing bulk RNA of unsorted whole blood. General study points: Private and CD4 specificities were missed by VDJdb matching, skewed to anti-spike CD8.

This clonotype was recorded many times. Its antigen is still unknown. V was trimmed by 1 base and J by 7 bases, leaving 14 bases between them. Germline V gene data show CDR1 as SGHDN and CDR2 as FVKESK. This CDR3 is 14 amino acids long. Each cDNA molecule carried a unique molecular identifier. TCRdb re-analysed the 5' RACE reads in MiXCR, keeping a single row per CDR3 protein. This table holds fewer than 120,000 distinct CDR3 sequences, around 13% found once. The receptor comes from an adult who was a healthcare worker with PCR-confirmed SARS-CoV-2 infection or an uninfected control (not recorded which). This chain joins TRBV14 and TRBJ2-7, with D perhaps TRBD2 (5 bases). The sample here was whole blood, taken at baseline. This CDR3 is CASSQGGIPREQYF. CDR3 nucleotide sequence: TGTGCCAGCAGCCAAGGAGGGATTCCTAGGGAGCAGTACTTC.